This T cell receptor (beta chain) appears in the sequencing data of a study of T cells in Graves' hyperthyroidism and ophthalmopathy. This CDR3 is 16 amino acids long. V lost 0 bases, J lost 0 bases, and 9 bases lay in between. The germline V gene encodes CDR1 MNHEY and CDR2 SVGAGI. TCR beta CDR3 regions were amplified from RNA transcripts. RT-PCR in the first round (using the HTBI primer set) targeted the TCR CDR3. TCRdb analysed the multiplex PCR reads with MiXCR anew, one entry per CDR3 protein. The sample records 650,000 to 850,000 distinct CDR3 sequences, roughly 20% being singletons. Study results and limitations: The model foresaw ophthalmopathy a median around 6.8 months prior to onset.

Hyperthyroidism had been newly diagnosed in patients aged 18 to 65, and its duration was under 2 months. Uncontrolled infection, other autoimmune disease, pregnancy or lactation led to exclusion. This clonotype was seen a few times. Its antigen is not identified. The chain combines TRBV6-5 with TRBJ2-1; D is uncertain. Sequencing was carried out using blood. This clonotype was obtained from a woman aged 50 to 60 with Graves' hyperthyroidism that later progressed to Graves' ophthalmopathy. This chain's CDR3 is CASSYSAVHSYNEQFF. CDR3 sequence (DNA): TGTGCCAGCAGTTACTCGGCGGTCCACTCCTACAATGAGCAGTTCTTC.